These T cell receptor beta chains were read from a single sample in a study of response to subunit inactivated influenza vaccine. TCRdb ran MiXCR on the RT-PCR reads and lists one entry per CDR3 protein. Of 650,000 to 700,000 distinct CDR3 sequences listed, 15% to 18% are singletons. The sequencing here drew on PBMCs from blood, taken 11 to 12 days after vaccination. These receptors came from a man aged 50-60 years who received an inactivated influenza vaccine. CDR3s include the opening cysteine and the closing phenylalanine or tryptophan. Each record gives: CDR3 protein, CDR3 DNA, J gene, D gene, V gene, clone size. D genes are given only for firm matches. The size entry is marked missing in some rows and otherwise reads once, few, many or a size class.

CDR3: CSARPKGDRGTDTQYF
DNA: TGCAGTGCTAGACCCAAGGGGGACAGGGGCACAGATACGCAGTATTTT
J: TRBJ2-3
D: TRBD1
V: TRBV20-1
size: .

CDR3: CASQTLAGYYNEQFF
DNA: TGTGCCAGCCAGACTCTAGCGGGGTACTACAATGAGCAGTTCTTC
J: TRBJ2-1
D: TRBD2
V: TRBV12-3/TRBV12-4
size: few

CDR3: CASSYWDTIYF
DNA: TGTGCCAGCAGTTACTGGGACACCATATATTTT
J: TRBJ1-3
D: .
V: TRBV6-6
size: .

CDR3: CATSDLRNEQFF
DNA: TGTGCCACCAGTGATTTGCGTAATGAGCAGTTCTTC
J: TRBJ2-1
D: .
V: TRBV24-1
size: many

CDR3: CASSRDRGIGNTIYF
DNA: TGTGCCAGCAGCCGGGACAGGGGGATTGGAAACACCATATATTTT
J: TRBJ1-3
D: TRBD1
V: TRBV5-6
size: few

CDR3: CASSLRSGSYEQFF
DNA: TGTGCCAGCAGTTTACGTAGCGGGAGCTATGAGCAGTTCTTC
J: TRBJ2-1
D: TRBD2
V: TRBV12-3/TRBV12-4
size: few

CDR3: CASSPAGQGFEQYF
DNA: TGTGCCAGCAGTCCTGCGGGACAGGGGTTTGAGCAGTACTTC
J: TRBJ2-7
D: TRBD1
V: TRBV6-1
size: .

CDR3: CATSRGGQGAYETQYF
DNA: TGTGCCACCAGCAGAGGAGGACAGGGGGCTTATGAGACCCAGTACTTC
J: TRBJ2-5
D: TRBD1
V: TRBV15
size: .

CDR3: CASSFTGRVGETQYF
DNA: TGTGCCAGCAGTTTCACAGGGAGAGTCGGGGAGACCCAGTACTTC
J: TRBJ2-5
D: .
V: TRBV28
size: .

CDR3: CASSPPGQRTDTQYF
DNA: TGTGCCAGCTCACCACCGGGACAGCGAACAGATACGCAGTATTTT
J: TRBJ2-3
D: TRBD1
V: TRBV18
size: few

CDR3: CASGGRTNTEAFF
DNA: TGCGCCAGCGGGGGACGGACGAACACTGAAGCTTTCTTT
J: TRBJ1-1
D: .
V: TRBV5-1
size: .

CDR3: CASGDSASYEQYF
DNA: TGTGCCAGTGGGGACAGTGCGTCGTACGAGCAGTACTTC
J: TRBJ2-7
D: TRBD1
V: TRBV12-3/TRBV12-4
size: few

CDR3: CSARDAGQANTGELFF
DNA: TGCAGTGCTAGAGATGCGGGCCAGGCGAACACCGGGGAGCTGTTTTTT
J: TRBJ2-2
D: .
V: TRBV20-1
size: .

CDR3: CASSLSRGHEQFF
DNA: TGTGCCAGCAGCTTGAGCAGGGGGCATGAGCAGTTCTTC
J: TRBJ2-1
D: TRBD1
V: TRBV11-3
size: .

CDR3: CASSSGLAKNIQYF
DNA: TGTGCCAGCAGTAGTGGGCTAGCCAAAAACATTCAGTACTTC
J: TRBJ2-4
D: .
V: TRBV5-6
size: many

CDR3: CASSYPGRRTSAVPGELFF
DNA: TGTGCCAGCAGTTACCCGGGACGGAGGACTAGCGCGGTTCCCGGGGAGCTGTTTTTT
J: TRBJ2-2
D: TRBD2
V: TRBV6-8
size: .

CDR3: CSVPLTGQETQYF
DNA: TGCAGCGTTCCATTGACGGGTCAAGAGACCCAGTACTTC
J: TRBJ2-5
D: .
V: TRBV29-1
size: few

CDR3: CASSLAGAGGTYEQYF
DNA: TGTGCCAGCAGCTTGGCCGGGGCGGGGGGTACCTACGAGCAGTACTTC
J: TRBJ2-7
D: TRBD2
V: TRBV5-4
size: .

CDR3: CASTFSGLRDTQYF
DNA: TGCGCCAGCACCTTTTCGGGACTAAGAGATACGCAGTATTTT
J: TRBJ2-3
D: TRBD2
V: TRBV5-1
size: many

CDR3: CATSAPGSYNEQFF
DNA: TGTGCCACCAGTGCGCCAGGCTCCTACAATGAGCAGTTCTTC
J: TRBJ2-1
D: .
V: TRBV24-1
size: few

CDR3: CASSSEGPGGELFF
DNA: TGTGCCAGCAGCTCGGAGGGGCCCGGCGGGGAGCTGTTTTTT
J: TRBJ2-2
D: .
V: TRBV5-4
size: few

CDR3: CASTRYVGGATDTQYF
DNA: TGTGCCAGCACCCGTTATGTTGGGGGGGCAACAGATACGCAGTATTTT
J: TRBJ2-3
D: .
V: TRBV11-2
size: .

CDR3: CASSLGLAGAGDEQFF
DNA: TGCGCCAGCAGCTTGGGCCTAGCGGGGGCCGGGGATGAGCAGTTCTTC
J: TRBJ2-1
D: TRBD2
V: TRBV5-1
size: few

CDR3: CASSLRLVGADTQYF
DNA: TGTGCCAGCAGCTTAAGACTAGTCGGGGCAGATACGCAGTATTTT
J: TRBJ2-3
D: .
V: TRBV5-6
size: few

CDR3: CAISEYRALAGPYSYEQYF
DNA: TGTGCCATCAGTGAGTACAGGGCGCTAGCGGGACCTTACTCCTACGAGCAGTACTTC
J: TRBJ2-7
D: TRBD2
V: TRBV10-3
size: .

CDR3: CASSLTGFLYEQYF
DNA: TGTGCCAGCAGCCTGACAGGGTTCCTCTACGAGCAGTACTTC
J: TRBJ2-7
D: TRBD1
V: TRBV27
size: .

CDR3: CASRVQANYGYTF
DNA: TGTGCCAGCAGAGTGCAAGCTAACTATGGCTACACCTTC
J: TRBJ1-2
D: .
V: TRBV6-1
size: few

CDR3: CASSPWGGEAFF
DNA: TGTGCCAGCAGCCCCTGGGGAGGTGAAGCTTTCTTT
J: TRBJ1-1
D: .
V: TRBV12-3/TRBV12-4
size: .

CDR3: CSASVIEGNIQYF
DNA: TGCAGTGCTAGCGTCATCGAGGGCAACATTCAGTACTTC
J: TRBJ2-4
D: .
V: TRBV20-1
size: .

CDR3: CASGGEGGAITGELFF
DNA: TGTGCCAGCGGGGGAGAGGGGGGGGCGATCACCGGGGAGCTGTTTTTT
J: TRBJ2-2
D: .
V: TRBV12-3/TRBV12-4
size: .

CDR3: CASTLAGILGDEQYF
DNA: TGTGCCAGCACACTAGCAGGGATACTAGGGGACGAGCAGTACTTC
J: TRBJ2-7
D: .
V: TRBV2
size: .

CDR3: CASSDPGYGYTF
DNA: TGTGCCAGCAGTGATCCGGGCTATGGCTACACCTTC
J: TRBJ1-2
D: .
V: TRBV6-1
size: few

CDR3: CSATGNLLAKNIQYF
DNA: TGCAGTGCAACAGGGAACTTACTAGCCAAAAACATTCAGTACTTC
J: TRBJ2-4
D: .
V: TRBV20-1
size: few